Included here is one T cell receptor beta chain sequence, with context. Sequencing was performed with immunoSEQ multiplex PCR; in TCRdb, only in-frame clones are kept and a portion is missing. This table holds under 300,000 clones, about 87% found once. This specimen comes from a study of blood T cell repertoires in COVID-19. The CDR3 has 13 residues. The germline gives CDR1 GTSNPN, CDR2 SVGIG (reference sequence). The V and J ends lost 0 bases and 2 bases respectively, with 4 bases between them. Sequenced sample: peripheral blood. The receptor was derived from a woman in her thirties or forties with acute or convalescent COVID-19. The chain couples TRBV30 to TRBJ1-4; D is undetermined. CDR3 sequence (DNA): TGTGCCTGGAGTGTACAGACTAATGAAAAACTGTTTTTT. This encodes CAWSVQTNEKLFF.